This entry lists 29 T cell receptor beta chains sequenced from one sample in a study of PD-L1 blockade in urothelial cancer. Produced via immunoSEQ multiplex PCR; TCRdb's table is partial and in-frame only. The sample contains 100,000 to 150,000 clones, 86% of which appear only once. Regarding time point: peripheral blood 6 weeks after treatment start. Sequencing was performed on PBMCs, taken around atezolizumab (anti-PD-L1) treatment. Source of these receptors: a middle-aged man with urothelial cancer.

V is TRBV2 and J is TRBJ2-6; D gene uncertain. V was clipped by 3 bases and J by 0 bases, with 6 bases between them. The CDR3 is made up of 15 amino acids. Germline V CDR1 and CDR2: SNHLY, FYNNEI. The CDR3 here is CASSDGSSGANVLTF. The CDR3 bases are TGTGCCAGCAGTGATGGTAGCTCTGGGGCCAACGTCCTGACTTTC.

In this sample, this clone turned up a few times. This chain connects TRBV7-9 to TRBJ1-1; D unresolved. This CDR3 is 13 amino acids long. The germline V and J ends were trimmed by 4 bases and 3 bases, with 9 bases remaining between them. Germline V CDR1 and CDR2: SEHNR, FQNEAQ (reference sequence). In nucleotides, the CDR3 is TGTGCCAGCAGCTCGTTATTAGACACTGAAGCTTTCTTT. It translates to CASSSLLDTEAFF.

CDR3 nucleotide sequence: TGTGCCAGCATCACCCGTGGGACAGCAGGCCTCTGGGAGACCCAGTACTTC. Residues: CASITRGTAGLWETQYF. V and J are TRBV2 and TRBJ2-5; 7 positions agree with TRBD1. The J segment lost 5 bases and the V segment lost 7 bases, leaving 19 bases of the junction unmatched. Germline loops: CDR1 SNHLY, CDR2 FYNNEI. This CDR3 contains 17 residues.

The chain is built from TRBV9 and TRBJ2-7; D is perhaps TRBD2 (6 bases). The CDR3 spans 14 residues. Germline lookup yields CDR1 SGDLS and CDR2 YYNGEE. The ends were cut back, 7 bases at V and 3 bases at J, with 17 bases in the middle. CDR3 residues: CASGPGGNVYEQYF. CDR3 nucleotide sequence: TGTGCCAGCGGTCCTGGCGGGAATGTCTACGAGCAGTACTTC. Full variable domain (rest looked up from reference TRBV9 and TRBJ2-7): DSGVTQTPKHLITATGQRVTLRCSPRSGDLSVYWYQQSLDQGLQFLIQYYNGEERAKGNILERFSAQQFPDLHSELNLSSLELGDSALYFCASGPGGNVYEQYFGPGTRLTVT.

CDR3 loop: CSVEQGADTQYF. In DNA form, the CDR3 reads TGCAGCGTGGAACAGGGTGCAGATACGCAGTATTTT. This rearrangement joins TRBV29-1 to TRBJ2-3; D might be TRBD1 (6 bases). The germline V gene encodes CDR1 SQVTM and CDR2 ANQGSEA. V gave up 6 bases and J gave up 4 bases, with 11 bases separating them. The CDR3 loop spans 12 amino acids.

This clone appeared a single time. The chain links TRBV14 to TRBJ2-3; D remains unclear. Germline V gives CDR1 SGHDN, CDR2 FVKESK. The CDR3 is 12 amino acids. Trimming removed 6 bases at V and 2 bases at J, with 6 bases between. The CDR3 reads CASSHNTDTQYF. CDR3 sequence (DNA): TGTGCCAGCAGTCACAACACAGATACGCAGTATTTT.

The chain links TRBV18 to TRBJ1-1; weak D call: TRBD1 (5 bases). There are 13 residues in the CDR3. CDR1 and CDR2 from the germline V gene are KGHSH and LQKENI. V was shortened by 6 bases and J by 1 base, with 9 bases between the two germline ends. The CDR3 reads CASSGGWNTEAFF. DNA for the CDR3: TGTGCCAGCTCCGGGGGGTGGAACACTGAAGCTTTCTTT. The full variable domain, rest sourced from reference TRBV18 and TRBJ1-1, is NAGVMQNPRHLVRRRGQEARLRCSPMKGHSHVYWYRQLPEEGLKFMVYLQKENIIDESGMPKERFSAEFPKEGPSILRIQQVVRGDSAAYFCASSGGWNTEAFFGQGTRLTVV.

This sequence joins TRBV5-1 and TRBJ2-7, with TRBD2 matching 7 bases. The germline V gene encodes CDR1 SGHRS and CDR2 YFSETQ. J gave up 0 bases and V 0 bases, and 3 bases lay outside the gene matches. The CDR3 covers 15 residues. The CDR3 loop is CASSLAGLVSYEQYF. The CDR3 DNA follows: TGCGCCAGCAGCTTGGCCGGACTAGTCTCCTACGAGCAGTACTTC.

The V call is TRBV7-9, the J call TRBJ2-1; D is uncertain. The CDR3 consists of 16 residues. Between the trimmed V and J ends, which lost 3 bases and 0 bases, there was a span of 12 bases. Germline lookup yields CDR1 SEHNR and CDR2 FQNEAQ (reference sequence). DNA of the CDR3: TGTGCCAGCAGCTTGAACAGTTTGCACTCCTACAATGAGCAGTTCTTC. Encoded protein: CASSLNSLHSYNEQFF.

The chain couples TRBV18 to TRBJ1-4; 9 bases are a match to TRBD1. V was pared by 5 bases and J by 6 bases, with 7 bases of the junction left unmatched. Per the germline V gene, CDR1 is KGHSH and CDR2 is LQKENI. The CDR3 length is 15 residues. The CDR3: CASSANRGLDEKLFF. The CDR3 DNA follows: TGTGCCAGCTCAGCGAACAGGGGGCTGGATGAAAAACTGTTTTTT.

The chain is built from TRBV9 and TRBJ2-1, with 9 bases fitting TRBD2. The junction had 5 bases not matched to a gene; V was cut back by 3 bases and J by 13 bases. CDR3 length: 12 residues. Germline V gene data show CDR1 as SGDLS and CDR2 as YYNGEE. The CDR3 coding sequence is TGTGCCAGCAGCGCCGGCGGGGGGGTACAGTTCTTC. It codes for CASSAGGGVQFF.

The rearrangement joins TRBV11-1 to TRBJ2-1; 8 nucleotides align to TRBD2. Germline V CDR1 and CDR2: SGHAT, FQDESV (reference sequence). After removal of 5 bases from V and 4 bases from J, the junction contained 7 bases not matched to a gene. The CDR3 spans 15 residues. The CDR3 DNA follows: TGTGCCAGCAGCCTCACTAGCGGATCTTACAATGAGCAGTTCTTC. Translated, it gives CASSLTSGSYNEQFF.

This clone was picked up many times. The rearrangement uses TRBV20-1 and TRBJ1-2; 9 nucleotides align to TRBD1. The CDR3 runs to 11 residues. Germline-derived CDR1 and CDR2 are DFQATT and SNEGSKA (reference sequence). The V gene end was trimmed by 5 bases and the J gene end by 8 bases; junction bases not matched to a gene: 3. For the CDR3, the DNA is TGCAGTGCTTACAGGGGGCTCGGCTACACCTTC. Translated: CSAYRGLGYTF.

This chain connects TRBV6-1 to TRBJ2-2, with D unresolved. V was trimmed by 8 bases and J by 6 bases, leaving 10 bases between them. There are 12 residues in the CDR3. Looked up from germline, CDR1 is MNHNS and CDR2 is SASEGT. CDR3 in amino acids: CASYVWPGELFF. The CDR3 nucleotides read TGTGCCAGCTATGTTTGGCCCGGGGAGCTGTTTTTT.

This chain joins TRBV5-1 and TRBJ2-7; 11 bases map to TRBD1. The CDR3 is made up of 14 amino acids. Germline V gene lookup returns CDR1 SGHRS and CDR2 YFSETQ. V lost 0 bases and J lost 5; bases outside the gene matches: 1. CDR3 in amino acids: CASSLGTGGDEQYF. CDR3 DNA sequence: TGCGCCAGCAGCTTGGGGACAGGGGGCGACGAGCAGTACTTC.

V usage is TRBV27 and J usage is TRBJ1-5, with D perhaps TRBD1 (5 bases). In germline, CDR1 is MNHEY, CDR2 SMNVEV (reference sequence). Trimming took off 1 base at V and 3 bases at J, with 10 bases between the two ends. The CDR3 loop spans 15 amino acids. CDR3 sequence reads: CASSLYPTDNQPQHF. The DNA of the CDR3 is TGTGCCAGCAGTTTATACCCGACAGACAATCAGCCCCAGCATTTT.

The rearrangement links TRBV15 to TRBJ2-6; D unclear. CDR3 length: 14 residues. Germline-derived CDR1 and CDR2 are LNHNV and YYDKDF (reference sequence). Trimming stripped 0 bases from V and 3 bases from J, with 3 bases between. CDR3: CATSRDRGANVLTF. The DNA of the CDR3 is TGTGCCACCAGCAGAGATCGTGGGGCCAACGTCCTGACTTTC. The full variable domain, completed using reference TRBV15 and TRBJ2-6, is DAMVIQNPRYQVTQFGKPVTLSCSQTLNHNVMYWYQQKSSQAPKLLFHYYDKDFNNEADTPDNFQSRRPNTSFCFLDIRSPGLGDTAMYLCATSRDRGANVLTFGAGSRLTVL.

This clone was detected only a few times. The chain carries TRBV2 and TRBJ1-5, with a tentative D call TRBD1 (5 bases). CDR1 is SNHLY and CDR2 is FYNNEI in the germline V gene. This CDR3 spans 13 amino acids. V was clipped by 8 bases and J by 5 bases, with 13 bases between them. The CDR3 reads CASRRQPHQPQHF. CDR3 nucleotide sequence: TGTGCCAGCCGAAGACAGCCCCATCAGCCCCAGCATTTT.

This chain connects TRBV9 to TRBJ2-1; D not resolved. CDR1 and CDR2 from the germline V gene are SGDLS and YYNGEE. The CDR3 is 16 amino acids. V was clipped by 0 bases and J by 1 base, with 11 bases between them. The CDR3 DNA reads as TGTGCCAGCAGCGTAGCTACGGGTATGTCCTACAATGAGCAGTTCTTC. This codes for CASSVATGMSYNEQFF.

This clone came up once. The chain is built from TRBV5-6 and TRBJ1-4, with 7 bases aligning to TRBD1. The CDR3 has 15 amino acids. Germline-derived CDR1 and CDR2 are SGHDT and YYEEEE. The trim removed 4 bases at V and 5 bases at J, leaving 8 bases unmatched. In nucleotides, the CDR3 is TGTGCCAGCAGCCCAAAGGGACAGATAAATGAAAAACTGTTTTTT. Translation: CASSPKGQINEKLFF.

The chain recombines TRBV5-6 with TRBJ2-1, with 13 nucleotides matching TRBD2. The CDR3 is 18 residues long. In germline, CDR1 is SGHDT, CDR2 YYEEEE. V trimming: 2 bases; J trimming: 0 bases; junction bases outside the gene matches: 5. The CDR3 nucleotides are TGTGCCAGCAGCTTCCGGACTAGCGGGAGCAGCTCCTACAATGAGCAGTTCTTC. Protein sequence: CASSFRTSGSSSYNEQFF.

The chain has TRBV6-5 and TRBJ1-1, with D maybe TRBD1 (6 bases). From germline, CDR1 is MNHEY and CDR2 SVGAGI. The CDR3 contains 15 residues. The ends were cut back, 4 bases at V and 2 bases at J, with 14 bases in the middle. The CDR3 sequence is CASSSSTGKNTEAFF. The CDR3 region has the DNA TGTGCCAGCAGTTCCTCGACAGGTAAAAACACTGAAGCTTTCTTT.

J is TRBJ1-1 and V is TRBV9; the D is unclear. CDR1 is SGDLS, CDR2 YYNGEE, per germline. This CDR3 comprises 15 residues. V lost 4 bases to trimming and J lost 1 base, with 14 bases between them. The CDR3 region has the DNA TGTGCCAGCAGCCCCCGAGGAAATCGGAACACTGAAGCTTTCTTT. This encodes CASSPRGNRNTEAFF.

The chain carries TRBV7-2 and TRBJ2-1; D not certain. This CDR3 is 14 amino acids long. Germline CDR1 is SGHTA and CDR2 is FQGNSA. Trimming left V 5 bases short and J 4 bases short, with 12 bases between. CDR3 residues: CASSPTTGYNEQFF. CDR3 DNA sequence: TGTGCCAGCAGCCCTACGACTGGTTACAATGAGCAGTTCTTC.

This sequence joins TRBV29-1 and TRBJ1-2, with TRBD1 matching over 8 bases. V was clipped by 6 bases and J by 7 bases; unmatched bases: 10. Germline V CDR1 and CDR2: SQVTM, ANQGSEA. This CDR3 spans 13 amino acids. The CDR3 loop is CSVGQGELSGYTF. The CDR3 region has the DNA TGCAGCGTAGGACAGGGCGAACTATCTGGCTACACCTTC.

The chain links TRBV27 to TRBJ2-2; 8 nucleotides match TRBD1. CDR3 length: 14 amino acids. The germline V gene has CDR1 MNHEY and CDR2 SMNVEV (reference sequence). V dropped 6 bases and J dropped 8; count of bases not matched to a gene: 8. CDR3 protein: CASRPGQVPGELFF. The CDR3, as DNA: TGTGCCAGCAGACCGGGACAGGTTCCTGGGGAGCTGTTTTTT.

The chain has TRBV6-6 and TRBJ1-3; D is possibly TRBD1 (5 bases). The V end lost 7 bases, the J end lost 0 bases, and 10 bases lay between the germline ends. The CDR3 spans 14 residues. Germline values: CDR1 MNHNY, CDR2 SVGAGI (reference sequence). The CDR3 nucleotides are TGTGCCAGCACTTCGACAGCCTCTGGAAACACCATATATTTT. It translates to CASTSTASGNTIYF.

The J gene is TRBJ2-7, the V gene TRBV7-2; D unclear. The germline V gene has CDR1 SGHTA and CDR2 FQGNSA. Trimming shortened V by 5 bases and J by 0 bases, and 11 bases separated the two germline ends. The CDR3 length is 14 residues. The CDR3 region is CASSLSRSSYEQYF. The CDR3 region has the DNA TGTGCCAGCAGCCTGTCTAGGAGCTCCTACGAGCAGTACTTC. The complete variable domain, with remaining parts taken from reference TRBV7-2 and TRBJ2-7, reads GAGVSQSPSNKVTEKGKDVELRCDPISGHTALYWYRQSLGQGLEFLIYFQGNSAPDKSGLPSDRFSAERTGGSVSTLTIQRTQQEDSAVYLCASSLSRSSYEQYFGPGTRLTVT.

The J gene is TRBJ1-2, the V gene TRBV6-4; the D gene is possibly TRBD1 (6 bases). V lost 3 bases and J 4 bases, leaving 6 bases between the germline ends. Germline lookup yields CDR1 MRHNA and CDR2 SNTAGT. The CDR3 runs to 12 residues. CDR3 bases: TGTGCCAGCAGTGAGGGGGCCTATGGCTACACCTTC. Translated, it gives CASSEGAYGYTF.